A selection of T cell receptor beta chains follows, all from one sample in a study of T cell repertoires in cytomegalovirus infection. Using its own MiXCR run on the reads, TCRdb lists one record per CDR3 protein. The table includes about 340,000 distinct CDR3 sequences, about 29% detected once. Their antigens are not known. The sample was cultured PBMCs, taken from culture after CMV antigen stimulation. The receptors originated from a human donor in good health (CMV status not recorded). Some clones in this sample may be carry-over from other donors' samples. Both conserved end residues are part of each CDR3. A D gene is named only where the DNA matches it firmly. The size entry is marked missing in some rows and otherwise reads once, few, many or a size class.

d_call | j_call | clone_size | v_call | cdr3_nt | cdr3_aa
NA | TRBJ2-7 | few | TRBV5-6 | TGTGCCAGCAGCTCCCAGAGGTCCTACGAGCAGTACTTC | CASSSQRSYEQYF
NA | TRBJ1-5 | few | TRBV12-3/TRBV12-4 | TGTGCCAGCAGTTTCGGCAGGGGTAGCAATCAGCCCCAGCATTTT | CASSFGRGSNQPQHF
NA | TRBJ1-2 | NA | TRBV11-2 | TGTGCCAGCAGCCGATTGGATGGCTACACCTTC | CASSRLDGYTF
NA | TRBJ1-3 | few | TRBV20-1 | TGCAGTGCTCAGTTTCGCTCTGGAAACACCATATATTTT | CSAQFRSGNTIYF
NA | TRBJ1-4 | NA | TRBV19 | TGTGCCAGTAGTATAGGACCTGGCAGCCTAAATGAAAAACTGTTTTTT | CASSIGPGSLNEKLFF
TRBD1 | TRBJ2-1 | many | TRBV6-6 | TGTGCCAGCAGCCTCACCAACGGGGGACAGGGGGCTTTCTACAATGAGCAGTTCTTC | CASSLTNGGQGAFYNEQFF
TRBD2 | TRBJ2-1 | NA | TRBV7-9 | TGTGCCAGCACCCCCATTGGGAGCGGGAGGGACTACAGGAATGAGCAGTTCTTC | CASTPIGSGRDYRNEQFF
TRBD1 | TRBJ1-5 | few | TRBV7-9 | TGTGCCAGCAGTACAGGGGGGACTAGCAATCAGCCCCAGCATTTT | CASSTGGTSNQPQHF
NA | TRBJ1-2 | few | TRBV11-2 | TGTGCCAGCAGCTTCTGGCCCGAGGACTATGGCTACACCTTC | CASSFWPEDYGYTF
NA | TRBJ2-1 | NA | TRBV12-3/TRBV12-4 | TGTGCCAGCAACCCCTCAGGGTCCCGCTACAATGAGCAGTTCTTC | CASNPSGSRYNEQFF
NA | TRBJ2-7 | few | TRBV27 | TGTGCCAGCAGTCCCTCGCTGGGTGGGAGGTCCTACGAGCAGTACTTC | CASSPSLGGRSYEQYF
NA | TRBJ2-1 | NA | TRBV5-6 | TGTGCCAGCAGCTTGGTCGGTTTTGAGGGGGACGGAAGCTCCTACAATGAGCAGTTCTTC | CASSLVGFEGDGSSYNEQFF
TRBD1 | TRBJ1-4 | NA | TRBV28 | TGTGCCACCGTGACAGGGGGAGAAAAACTGTTTTTT | CATVTGGEKLFF
NA | TRBJ2-1 | NA | TRBV7-2 | TGTGCCAGCAGCTTAGGGGGGACAACATACAATGAGCAGTTCTTC | CASSLGGTTYNEQFF
NA | TRBJ1-2 | NA | TRBV20-1 | TGCAGTGCTAGCTCGGGTACCAACTATGGCTACACCTTC | CSASSGTNYGYTF
TRBD2 | TRBJ2-7 | NA | TRBV12-5 | TGTGCTAGTGGTTTGGCCGTCGGGGGGACCTACGAGCAGTACTTC | CASGLAVGGTYEQYF
TRBD1 | TRBJ1-2 | few | TRBV6-5 | TGTGCCAGCCACCCACCTGGGGACAGTTCTTATGGCTACACCTTC | CASHPPGDSSYGYTF
NA | TRBJ2-2 | few | TRBV19 | TGTGCCAGTAGTCAAGGGACGACGAACACCGGGGAGCTGTTTTTT | CASSQGTTNTGELFF
TRBD1 | TRBJ1-1 | few | TRBV28 | TGTGCCAGCAGGCCCATCCGGGACAGCCGTGAAGCTTTCTTT | CASRPIRDSREAFF
NA | TRBJ1-1 | few | TRBV7-3 | TGTGCCAGCAGCTACGACCACGCAGGCACTGAAGCTTTCTTT | CASSYDHAGTEAFF
NA | TRBJ1-2 | few | TRBV2 | TGTGCCAGCCCCGGGGCCTATGGCTACACCTTC | CASPGAYGYTF
NA | TRBJ1-1 | NA | TRBV10-3 | TGTGCCATCAGTGAGTTTGGTGACAGAGACACTGAAGCTTTCTTT | CAISEFGDRDTEAFF
NA | TRBJ2-7 | few | TRBV19 | TGTGCCAGTAGTATAGTCCGAGAACAGGGGAGGTCCTACGAGCAGTACTTC | CASSIVREQGRSYEQYF
TRBD2 | TRBJ2-3 | NA | TRBV6-5 | TGTGCCAGCAGTTATAATAGCGGGGGTCAGGATACGCAGTATTTT | CASSYNSGGQDTQYF
NA | TRBJ1-1 | NA | TRBV7-2 | TGTGCCAGCAGCTTAGTTTTTAGGGGCAGGAGGAGGAACACTGAAGCTTTCTTT | CASSLVFRGRRRNTEAFF
NA | TRBJ1-2 | once | TRBV6-6 | TGTGCCAGCAGTTACGAGGGGCGAGATAAGGGCTACACCTTC | CASSYEGRDKGYTF
NA | TRBJ2-7 | NA | TRBV10-3 | TGTGCCATCAGTGAGTCCGGACAGCCCTACGAGCAGTACTTC | CAISESGQPYEQYF
TRBD2 | TRBJ2-3 | NA | TRBV20-1 | TGCAGTGTACCGGGACTAGCGAGCACAGATACGCAGTATTTT | CSVPGLASTDTQYF
NA | TRBJ1-1 | NA | TRBV10-2 | TGCGCCAGCAGTGAGAGGAGGGTGGGCATGAACACTGAAGCTTTCTTT | CASSERRVGMNTEAFF
NA | TRBJ2-1 | NA | TRBV28 | TGTGCCAGCAGTACCCAGAATGAGCAGTTCTTC | CASSTQNEQFF
NA | TRBJ2-1 | NA | TRBV6-1 | TGTGCCAGCAGTGAAGTGGTTCCGAGCTATGAGCAGTTCTTC | CASSEVVPSYEQFF
NA | TRBJ2-2 | few | TRBV20-1 | TGCAGTGCTAGTTTACTGACCACCGGGGAGCTGTTTTTT | CSASLLTTGELFF
TRBD1 | TRBJ2-5 | NA | TRBV30 | TGTGCCTGGAGTGGGGACAGGGGTGAGACCCAGTACTTC | CAWSGDRGETQYF
NA | TRBJ2-7 | NA | TRBV19 | TGTGCCAGTAGTTCCTCCGGGACGCTTTCCTACGAGCAGTACTTC | CASSSSGTLSYEQYF
NA | TRBJ2-7 | NA | TRBV15 | TGTGCCACCAGCAGAGGCGGGGCGGTATCCGACGAGCAGTACTTC | CATSRGGAVSDEQYF
TRBD2 | TRBJ2-3 | NA | TRBV4-1 | TGTGCCAGCAGCCGGGAGGGACCCCTAAGTGCTACAGATACGCAGTATTTT | CASSREGPLSATDTQYF
NA | TRBJ1-3 | NA | TRBV30 | TGTGCCTGGAGTGTACCGGGAAGGAGAAACACCATATATTTT | CAWSVPGRRNTIYF
NA | TRBJ2-1 | many | TRBV7-2 | TGTGCCAGCAGTTTATTGATGGGGGGTGAGCAGTTCTTC | CASSLLMGGEQFF
NA | TRBJ1-6 | few | TRBV12-3/TRBV12-4 | TGTGCCAGCAGAACAGGGCCGTCGGGTTCACCCCTCCACTTT | CASRTGPSGSPLHF
TRBD2 | TRBJ2-5 | NA | TRBV7-9 | TGTGCCAGCAGTTCACCTCCCCTAGCGGGGGGTGAGACCCAGTACTTC | CASSSPPLAGGETQYF
TRBD2 | TRBJ2-1 | NA | TRBV6-2/TRBV6-3 | TGTGCCAGCAGTTCGACTAGCGGCCCAACCTACAATGAGCAGTTCTTC | CASSSTSGPTYNEQFF
NA | TRBJ1-4 | NA | TRBV6-6 | TGTGCCAGCAGCGAAAGGGGGAGGCCTAATGAAAAACTGTTTTTT | CASSERGRPNEKLFF
TRBD2 | TRBJ2-5 | many | TRBV7-2 | TGTGCCAGCAGCGCTAGGGTGCGGGGGGGCCCGGAGACCCAGTACTTC | CASSARVRGGPETQYF
TRBD1 | TRBJ2-1 | NA | TRBV28 | TGTGCCAGCAGCCGACAGGGGGTCAGTGAGCAGTTCTTC | CASSRQGVSEQFF
NA | TRBJ1-4 | NA | TRBV4-1 | TGCGCCAGCAGAACTTTGGCTAATGAAAAACTGTTTTTT | CASRTLANEKLFF
NA | TRBJ2-1 | few | TRBV12-3/TRBV12-4 | TGTGCCAGCACCGCGATGGGACGCGGACTCGCTGAGCAGTTCTTC | CASTAMGRGLAEQFF
TRBD1 | TRBJ1-2 | once | TRBV19 | TGTGCCAGTAGTCAAGTCCCGGGACAGGGGACGAAAGACTATGGCTACACCTTC | CASSQVPGQGTKDYGYTF
TRBD2 | TRBJ2-5 | NA | TRBV20-1 | TGCAGTGCTAGAGACCTCGGACTAGCGGGGGGCGGGACCCAGTACTTC | CSARDLGLAGGGTQYF
TRBD1 | TRBJ2-7 | NA | TRBV10-3 | TGTGCCATCAGTGAGTCGGTCAGGGGGCAGAACGAGCAGTACTTC | CAISESVRGQNEQYF
TRBD2 | TRBJ2-7 | few | TRBV5-4 | TGTGCCAGCAGCTTGGGGACTAGCGCGACCTACGAGCAGTACTTC | CASSLGTSATYEQYF
TRBD2 | TRBJ2-2 | once | TRBV5-1 | TGCGCCAGCAGCTGGACTAGCGGGAGATACACCGGGGAGCTGTTTTTT | CASSWTSGRYTGELFF